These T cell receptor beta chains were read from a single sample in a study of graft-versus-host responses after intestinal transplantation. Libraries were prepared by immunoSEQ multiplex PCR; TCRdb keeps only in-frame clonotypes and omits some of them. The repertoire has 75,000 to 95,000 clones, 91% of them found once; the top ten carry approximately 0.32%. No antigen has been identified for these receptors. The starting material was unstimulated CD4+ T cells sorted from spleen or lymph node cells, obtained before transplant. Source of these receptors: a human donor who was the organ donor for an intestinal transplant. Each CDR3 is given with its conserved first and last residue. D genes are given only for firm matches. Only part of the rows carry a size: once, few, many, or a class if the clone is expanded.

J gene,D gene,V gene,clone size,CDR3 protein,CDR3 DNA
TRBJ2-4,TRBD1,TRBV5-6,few,CASSRGTVRHIQYF,TGTGCCAGCAGCCGAGGGACAGTAAGACACATTCAGTACTTC
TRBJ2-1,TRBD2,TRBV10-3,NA,CAISESVAGISSYNEQFF,TGTGCCATCAGTGAGTCGGTAGCGGGCATATCCTCCTACAATGAGCAGTTCTTC
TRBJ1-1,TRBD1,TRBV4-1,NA,CASSPRQGHRVNTEAFF,TGCGCCAGCAGCCCAAGACAGGGACACCGGGTGAACACTGAAGCTTTCTTT
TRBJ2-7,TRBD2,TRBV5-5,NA,CASSLDGGGAKVYEQYF,TGTGCCAGCAGCTTGGACGGCGGGGGGGCCAAGGTCTACGAGCAGTACTTC
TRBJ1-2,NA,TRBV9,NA,CASSVDQYGYTF,TGTGCCAGCAGCGTAGACCAGTATGGCTACACCTTC
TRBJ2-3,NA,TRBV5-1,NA,CASSFEPPDTQYF,TGCGCCAGCAGTTTTGAGCCCCCAGATACGCAGTATTTT
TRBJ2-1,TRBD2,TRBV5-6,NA,CASSLDGTSGNNEQFF,TGTGCCAGCAGCTTGGACGGGACTAGCGGAAACAATGAGCAGTTCTTC
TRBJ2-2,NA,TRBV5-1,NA,CATTNRVNAGELFF,TGCGCCACCACAAACAGGGTTAACGCCGGGGAGCTGTTTTTT
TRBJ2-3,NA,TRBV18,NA,CASSLLLRGPDTQYF,TGTGCCAGCTCACTGCTCCTAAGAGGGCCAGATACGCAGTATTTT
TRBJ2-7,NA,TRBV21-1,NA,CASSKEWAFSLRSYEQYF,TGTGCCAGCAGCAAAGAGTGGGCTTTTTCTCTTCGCTCCTACGAGCAGTACTTC
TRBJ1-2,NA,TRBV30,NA,CAWSDQGGYTF,TGTGCCTGGAGTGACCAGGGTGGCTACACCTTC
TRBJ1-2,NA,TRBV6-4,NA,CASSPDSNYGYTF,TGTGCCAGCAGCCCAGACAGTAACTATGGCTACACCTTC
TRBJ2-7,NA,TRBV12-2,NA,CASRLVRHRAYEQYF,TGTGCAAGTCGCTTAGTAAGACACCGCGCCTACGAGCAGTACTTC
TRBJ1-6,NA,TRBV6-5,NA,CASNKAVGYNSPLHF,TGTGCCAGCAACAAAGCGGTGGGTTATAATTCACCCCTCCACTTT
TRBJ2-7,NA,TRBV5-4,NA,CASSLLIGGREQYF,TGTGCCAGCAGCTTGTTAATAGGTGGGCGCGAGCAGTACTTC
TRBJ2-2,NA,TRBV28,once,CASRPRRSRYTGELFF,TGTGCCAGCAGACCTCGGAGAAGCCGATATACCGGGGAGCTGTTTTTT
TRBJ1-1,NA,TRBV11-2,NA,CASSPFPPLQGNKNTEAFF,TGTGCCAGCAGCCCCTTTCCCCCGCTACAGGGTAACAAAAACACTGAAGCTTTCTTT
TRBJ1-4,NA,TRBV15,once,CATTTGNGATNEKLFF,TGTGCCACGACGACAGGAAACGGTGCAACTAATGAAAAACTGTTTTTT
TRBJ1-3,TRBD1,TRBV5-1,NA,CASSLLGQGASGNTIYF,TGCGCCAGCAGCTTGTTGGGACAGGGGGCCTCTGGAAACACCATATATTTT
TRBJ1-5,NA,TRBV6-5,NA,CASSAQGLGNQPQHF,TGTGCCAGCAGTGCACAGGGTCTCGGCAATCAGCCCCAGCATTTT
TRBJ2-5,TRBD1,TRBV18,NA,CASSPPGQGAGETQYF,TGTGCCAGCTCACCCCCGGGACAGGGGGCAGGGGAGACCCAGTACTTC
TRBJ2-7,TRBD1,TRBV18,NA,CASSLNLGQIYEQYF,TGTGCCAGCTCACTTAATTTGGGACAGATCTACGAGCAGTACTTC